This is a list of T cell receptor beta chains from one sample in a study of blood T cell repertoires in COVID-19. Assay: immunoSEQ multiplex PCR; the TCRdb copy retains only in-frame clones and omits some. The sample lists roughly 84,000 clones, approximately 80% occurring once. The sequenced sample consisted of peripheral blood. The receptors were sampled from an elderly man with active or convalescent COVID-19. Each CDR3 is given with its conserved first and last residue. The D gene is left open where the match is weak. The size entry is marked missing in some rows and otherwise reads once, few, many or a size class.

V gene: TRBV5-1
J gene: TRBJ2-2
D gene: .
clone size: once
CDR3 protein: CASSLVPGVGDTGELFF
CDR3 DNA: TGCGCCAGCAGCTTGGTACCCGGGGTTGGTGACACCGGGGAGCTGTTTTTT

V gene: TRBV19
J gene: TRBJ1-2
D gene: .
clone size: .
CDR3 protein: CASSADGPGKRGRNYGYTF
CDR3 DNA: TGTGCCAGTAGTGCAGATGGGCCGGGGAAACGAGGTCGTAACTATGGCTACACCTTC

V gene: TRBV7-2
J gene: TRBJ2-3
D gene: TRBD2
clone size: .
CDR3 protein: CASSQPGLAGARDTQYF
CDR3 DNA: TGTGCCAGCAGCCAGCCGGGACTAGCGGGGGCCAGAGATACGCAGTATTTT

V gene: TRBV28
J gene: TRBJ2-3
D gene: TRBD1
clone size: .
CDR3 protein: CASRDISGQGGSTDTQYF
CDR3 DNA: TGTGCCAGCAGGGATATATCCGGACAGGGAGGAAGCACAGATACGCAGTATTTT

V gene: TRBV27
J gene: TRBJ2-4
D gene: TRBD2
clone size: .
CDR3 protein: CASRRSGGGRNIQYF
CDR3 DNA: TGTGCCAGCAGACGAAGCGGGGGAGGTCGGAACATTCAGTACTTC

V gene: TRBV5-1
J gene: TRBJ2-2
D gene: .
clone size: .
CDR3 protein: CASSRQASTGELFF
CDR3 DNA: TGCGCCAGCAGCCGGCAGGCGAGCACCGGGGAGCTGTTTTTT

V gene: TRBV24-1
J gene: TRBJ2-5
D gene: .
clone size: .
CDR3 protein: CATSSTNQETQYF
CDR3 DNA: TGTGCCACCAGTAGCACCAACCAAGAGACCCAGTACTTC

V gene: TRBV3-1/TRBV3-2
J gene: TRBJ2-4
D gene: .
clone size: .
CDR3 protein: CASSRADGPKNIQYF
CDR3 DNA: TGTGCCAGCAGCCGAGCGGACGGGCCCAAAAACATTCAGTACTTC

V gene: TRBV24-1
J gene: TRBJ2-1
D gene: TRBD2
clone size: .
CDR3 protein: CATSDRGTSGSPYNEQFF
CDR3 DNA: TGTGCCACCAGTGACCGCGGGACTAGCGGGAGCCCCTACAATGAGCAGTTCTTC

V gene: TRBV24-1
J gene: TRBJ2-1
D gene: TRBD2
clone size: .
CDR3 protein: CATSDSSGNEQFF
CDR3 DNA: TGTGCCACCAGTGATTCTAGCGGGAATGAGCAGTTCTTC

V gene: TRBV18
J gene: TRBJ1-1
D gene: .
clone size: .
CDR3 protein: CASSPIGGTEAFF
CDR3 DNA: TGTGCCAGCTCACCGATAGGAGGCACTGAAGCTTTCTTT

V gene: TRBV12-5
J gene: TRBJ2-3
D gene: .
clone size: .
CDR3 protein: CASATSTDTQYF
CDR3 DNA: TGTGCTAGTGCCACAAGCACAGATACGCAGTATTTT

V gene: TRBV19
J gene: TRBJ1-4
D gene: TRBD1
clone size: .
CDR3 protein: CASSPGQGNLEKLFF
CDR3 DNA: TGTGCCAGTAGCCCGGGACAGGGCAATCTTGAAAAACTGTTTTTT

V gene: TRBV5-6
J gene: TRBJ1-5
D gene: TRBD1
clone size: once
CDR3 protein: CASSQGQGRQPQHF
CDR3 DNA: TGTGCCAGCAGCCAAGGACAGGGACGGCAGCCCCAGCATTTT

V gene: TRBV28
J gene: TRBJ1-1
D gene: TRBD1
clone size: .
CDR3 protein: CASTPGTDEAFF
CDR3 DNA: TGTGCCAGCACCCCCGGGACAGATGAAGCTTTCTTT

V gene: TRBV2
J gene: TRBJ2-2
D gene: .
clone size: .
CDR3 protein: CASRGTNTGELFF
CDR3 DNA: TGTGCCAGCCGCGGGACGAACACCGGGGAGCTGTTTTTT

V gene: TRBV28
J gene: TRBJ2-2
D gene: .
clone size: .
CDR3 protein: CASGWTQTNTGELFF
CDR3 DNA: TGTGCCAGCGGATGGACACAGACGAACACCGGGGAGCTGTTTTTT

V gene: TRBV7-9
J gene: TRBJ1-2
D gene: TRBD1
clone size: .
CDR3 protein: CASSLDKDRAASGYTF
CDR3 DNA: TGTGCCAGCAGCTTAGACAAGGACAGGGCAGCCTCTGGCTACACCTTC

V gene: TRBV24-1
J gene: TRBJ2-3
D gene: TRBD2
clone size: .
CDR3 protein: CATSWGEREVDTQYF
CDR3 DNA: TGTGCCACCTCCTGGGGCGAGCGGGAGGTTGATACGCAGTATTTT

V gene: TRBV2
J gene: TRBJ2-2
D gene: .
clone size: .
CDR3 protein: CASKRLDTGELFF
CDR3 DNA: TGTGCCAGCAAGAGATTAGACACCGGGGAGCTGTTTTTT

V gene: TRBV25-1
J gene: TRBJ1-1
D gene: TRBD1
clone size: .
CDR3 protein: CASSVSLGDRGGTEAFF
CDR3 DNA: TGTGCCAGCAGTGTATCCCTGGGGGACAGGGGGGGAACTGAAGCTTTCTTT

V gene: TRBV7-9
J gene: TRBJ2-5
D gene: TRBD2
clone size: .
CDR3 protein: CASSLPGGRETQYF
CDR3 DNA: TGTGCCAGCAGCTTACCGGGGGGGCGAGAGACCCAGTACTTC

V gene: TRBV5-1
J gene: TRBJ2-1
D gene: TRBD2
clone size: .
CDR3 protein: CASSLGGRMRNEQFF
CDR3 DNA: TGCGCCAGCAGCTTAGGCGGGAGGATGCGAAATGAGCAGTTCTTC

V gene: TRBV24-1
J gene: TRBJ2-6
D gene: .
clone size: .
CDR3 protein: CATSDLFPGLRSGANVLTF
CDR3 DNA: TGTGCCACCAGTGATTTGTTCCCAGGGTTGAGGTCTGGGGCCAACGTCCTGACTTTC

V gene: TRBV11-2
J gene: TRBJ1-6
D gene: TRBD1
clone size: .
CDR3 protein: CASSLALPGQYNSPLHF
CDR3 DNA: TGTGCCAGCAGCTTAGCGCTACCGGGACAGTATAATTCACCCCTCCACTTT

V gene: TRBV2
J gene: TRBJ2-1
D gene: TRBD1
clone size: .
CDR3 protein: CASKRTGGFGEQFF
CDR3 DNA: TGTGCCAGCAAAAGGACAGGGGGATTTGGTGAGCAGTTCTTC

V gene: TRBV6-5
J gene: TRBJ2-2
D gene: .
clone size: once
CDR3 protein: CASSRDSRGGELFF
CDR3 DNA: TGTGCCAGCAGCAGGGACTCCCGTGGCGGGGAGCTGTTTTTT

V gene: TRBV6-5
J gene: TRBJ1-1
D gene: TRBD1
clone size: .
CDR3 protein: CASSYSGQTEAFF
CDR3 DNA: TGTGCCAGCAGTTACTCGGGACAGACTGAAGCTTTCTTT

V gene: TRBV2
J gene: TRBJ1-1
D gene: .
clone size: few
CDR3 protein: CASSLGEGTTEAFF
CDR3 DNA: TGTGCCAGCAGCCTGGGTGAGGGTACCACTGAAGCTTTCTTT

V gene: TRBV28
J gene: TRBJ1-5
D gene: TRBD1
clone size: .
CDR3 protein: CATRIRGTRASNQPQHF
CDR3 DNA: TGTGCCACGAGAATCAGGGGGACAAGAGCGAGCAATCAGCCCCAGCATTTT

V gene: TRBV2
J gene: TRBJ1-6
D gene: .
clone size: .
CDR3 protein: CATGQTLDNSPLHF
CDR3 DNA: TGTGCCACTGGACAGACACTCGATAATTCACCCCTCCACTTT

V gene: TRBV4-2
J gene: TRBJ2-2
D gene: .
clone size: .
CDR3 protein: CASSQVQGPNTGELFF
CDR3 DNA: TGTGCCAGCAGCCAAGTTCAGGGGCCCAACACCGGGGAGCTGTTTTTT

V gene: TRBV7-9
J gene: TRBJ1-5
D gene: TRBD1
clone size: .
CDR3 protein: CASTQGDTLGLGPQHF
CDR3 DNA: TGTGCCAGCACCCAGGGGGACACTTTGGGGCTAGGCCCCCAGCATTTT

V gene: TRBV7-2
J gene: TRBJ2-5
D gene: TRBD2
clone size: .
CDR3 protein: CASSFVAGVETQYF
CDR3 DNA: TGTGCCAGCAGCTTCGTCGCGGGGGTAGAGACCCAGTACTTC

V gene: TRBV28
J gene: TRBJ1-4
D gene: TRBD1
clone size: .
CDR3 protein: CASEGQGGEKLFF
CDR3 DNA: TGTGCCAGCGAAGGACAGGGGGGTGAAAAACTGTTTTTT

V gene: TRBV2
J gene: TRBJ1-6
D gene: TRBD1
clone size: .
CDR3 protein: CASKDRGLRNSPLHF
CDR3 DNA: TGTGCCAGCAAGGACAGGGGGCTTCGTAATTCACCCCTCCACTTT

V gene: TRBV6-1
J gene: TRBJ1-2
D gene: .
clone size: once
CDR3 protein: CASLTDTNYGYTF
CDR3 DNA: TGTGCCAGCCTGACAGATACTAACTATGGCTACACCTTC

V gene: TRBV7-2
J gene: TRBJ1-3
D gene: TRBD1
clone size: .
CDR3 protein: CASSLVEGASSGNTIYF
CDR3 DNA: TGTGCCAGCAGCTTAGTCGAGGGGGCGAGCTCTGGAAACACCATATATTTT

V gene: TRBV5-1
J gene: TRBJ2-5
D gene: TRBD2
clone size: .
CDR3 protein: CASRPYPAGGGIETQYF
CDR3 DNA: TGCGCCAGCCGACCTTATCCAGCGGGAGGGGGAATAGAGACCCAGTACTTC

V gene: TRBV9
J gene: TRBJ2-5
D gene: .
clone size: .
CDR3 protein: CASSPVAVETQYF
CDR3 DNA: TGTGCCAGCAGTCCAGTAGCGGTTGAGACCCAGTACTTC

V gene: TRBV4-2
J gene: TRBJ2-3
D gene: TRBD1
clone size: few
CDR3 protein: CASSQVAGQGTDTQYF
CDR3 DNA: TGTGCCAGCAGCCAAGTAGCGGGACAGGGGACAGATACGCAGTATTTT

V gene: TRBV24-1
J gene: TRBJ2-5
D gene: .
clone size: .
CDR3 protein: CATSDFLETQYF
CDR3 DNA: TGTGCCACCAGTGATTTCTTGGAGACCCAGTACTTC

V gene: TRBV6-5
J gene: TRBJ1-3
D gene: TRBD1
clone size: .
CDR3 protein: CASSSQGVSGNTIYF
CDR3 DNA: TGTGCCAGCAGTTCACAGGGGGTCTCTGGAAACACCATATATTTT

V gene: TRBV28
J gene: TRBJ1-5
D gene: .
clone size: few
CDR3 protein: CASSRPGAGVQQPQHF
CDR3 DNA: TGTGCCAGCAGCCGCCCTGGGGCAGGGGTCCAACAGCCCCAGCATTTT